What follows are 13 T cell receptor beta chains derived from one specimen sequenced in a study of beta chain features in type 1 diabetes. The authors reverse transcribed all of the isolated RNA, so sequencing captured expressed TCRB transcripts. The method was immunoSEQ multiplex PCR; TCRdb's version includes in-frame clones alone and lacks a portion of them. The table includes roughly 700,000 clones, around an eighth detected once. Study-wide results and caveats: Type 1 diabetes patients showed a moderate but significant shortening of TCRB CDR3s in all four CD4+ subsets.

Antigens for these TCRs are unknown. What was sequenced was naive CD4+ T cells from blood. The receptors shown here come from a man between 18 and 29 years old with type 1 diabetes.

The table lists this clone with a few counts. The rearrangement uses TRBV30 and TRBJ1-5; D gene ambiguous. Germline CDR1 reads GTSNPN; CDR2 reads SVGIG (reference sequence). The V end was cut by 1 base, the J end by 7 bases, with 11 bases between. The CDR3 covers 13 residues. The CDR3 DNA is TGTGCCTGGAGTGCACCAAGTGGACAGCCCCAGCATTTT. This gives the protein CAWSAPSGQPQHF. Filled out from reference TRBV30 and TRBJ1-5, the complete variable domain reads SQTIHQWPATLVQPVGSPLSLECTVEGTSNPNLYWYRQAAGRGLQLLFYSVGIGQISSEVPQNLSASRPQDRQFILSSKKLLLSDSGFYLCAWSAPSGQPQHFGDGTRLSIL.

The chain combines TRBV28 with TRBJ2-3; no firm D call. The CDR3 totals 15 residues. The germline gives CDR1 MDHEN, CDR2 SYDVKM. V was trimmed by 1 base and J by 0 bases, leaving 8 bases between them. CDR3 amino acids: CASSLLWQSTDTQYF. The CDR3 nucleotides read TGTGCCAGCAGTTTATTATGGCAGAGCACAGATACGCAGTATTTT.

J is TRBJ1-1 and V is TRBV19; no clear D gene. V lost 3 bases and J lost 1, with 15 bases in between. The CDR3 length is 16 residues. Per germline, CDR1 LNHDA and CDR2 SQIVND (reference sequence). The CDR3 loop is CASSILSDGPNTEAFF. The CDR3 coding sequence is TGTGCCAGTAGTATTCTATCGGACGGTCCGAACACTGAAGCTTTCTTT.

A few counts support this clone. The rearrangement joins TRBV28 to TRBJ1-5; 7 nucleotides line up with TRBD1. This CDR3 has 14 residues. V shed 6 bases, J shed 6 bases, and the junction held 8 bases outside the gene matches. Per germline, CDR1 MDHEN and CDR2 SYDVKM. The CDR3 region is CASRLGQTFQPQHF. CDR3 nucleotides: TGTGCCAGCAGACTGGGACAGACTTTTCAGCCCCAGCATTTT.

The chain joins TRBV11-2 to TRBJ1-3, with 7 bases that match TRBD1. V lost 5 bases, J lost 2 bases, and 3 bases stayed unmatched. The CDR3 is made up of 14 amino acids. CDR1 SGHAT and CDR2 FQNNGV come from the germline V gene. CDR3 residues: CASSRGTAGNTIYF. For the CDR3, the DNA is TGTGCCAGCAGCAGAGGGACAGCTGGAAACACCATATATTTT.

V usage is TRBV4-1 and J usage is TRBJ1-5; a possible D gene is TRBD1 (5 bases). Germline CDR1 and CDR2: MGHRA and YSYEKL. This CDR3 spans 17 amino acids. V lost 0 bases to trimming and J lost 4 bases, with 16 bases between them. CDR3 DNA sequence: TGCGCCAGCAGCCAAGATGGGGCACCCCCTACAAATCAGCCCCAGCATTTT. Its translation: CASSQDGAPPTNQPQHF.

The chain joins TRBV5-1 to TRBJ2-5, with TRBD1 matching over 10 bases. Germline lookup yields CDR1 SGHRS and CDR2 YFSETQ. Trimming cost V 4 bases and J 2 bases; bases outside gene matches: 8. This CDR3 contains 16 residues. The CDR3 DNA reads as TGCGCCAGCAGCCCCTACAGACAGGGGGCTCAAGAGACCCAGTACTTC. Its protein is CASSPYRQGAQETQYF.

This clone turned up a few times. The chain recombines TRBV5-1 with TRBJ1-1; D unclear. Trimming pared 0 bases from V and 6 bases from J, leaving 9 bases between. Germline lookup yields CDR1 SGHRS and CDR2 YFSETQ. This CDR3 is 13 amino acids long. The CDR3 coding sequence is TGCGCCAGCAGCTTGGGGGCTTCCCCTGAAGCTTTCTTT. It yields the protein CASSLGASPEAFF.

The chain couples TRBV28 to TRBJ2-3; TRBD2 matches 7 bases. This CDR3 region has 14 residues. V trimming: 8 bases; J trimming: 2 bases; junction bases outside the gene matches: 7. From germline, CDR1 is MDHEN and CDR2 SYDVKM. CDR3 amino acids: CASRSGAYTDTQYF. The CDR3 bases are TGTGCCAGCCGAAGCGGGGCGTACACAGATACGCAGTATTTT.

This clone was seen only a few times. The chain is built from TRBV5-1 and TRBJ2-3, with TRBD2 identical over 13 bases. Trimming at V came to 4 bases and at J to 0 bases, leaving 5 bases not matched to a gene. Germline V gene sequence: CDR1 SGHRS, CDR2 YFSETQ. The CDR3 runs to 17 residues. CDR3 nucleotides: TGCGCCAGCAGCCTTGGGACTAGCGGGGCTAGCACAGATACGCAGTATTTT. Protein sequence: CASSLGTSGASTDTQYF.

This clone appeared a few times. The CDR3 reads CASSQGRISNQPQHF. CDR3 coding DNA: TGTGCCAGCAGCCAGGGACGGATTAGCAATCAGCCCCAGCATTTT. This chain connects TRBV7-8 to TRBJ1-5; possible D gene TRBD1, 5 bases. CDR1 SGHVS and CDR2 FQNEAQ come from the germline V gene. The CDR3 consists of 15 residues. V was shortened by 5 bases and J by 0 bases, with 11 bases between the two germline ends.

The gene calls are TRBV29-1 and TRBJ1-2; D is undetermined. The CDR3 is made up of 14 amino acids. V dropped 4 bases and J dropped 2 bases, with 14 bases sitting between them. In germline, CDR1 is SQVTM, CDR2 ANQGSEA. This CDR3 reads CSVVKTAQNYGYTF. Here the CDR3 DNA reads TGCAGCGTTGTCAAAACAGCCCAAAACTATGGCTACACCTTC.

The CDR3: CASITAGRETQYF. The CDR3 DNA sequence: TGTGCCAGCATCACGGCAGGGAGAGAGACCCAGTACTTC. The chain is built from TRBV5-5 and TRBJ2-5; either TRBD1 or TRBD2 may fit D (5 bases each). The CDR3 length is 13 residues. V was shortened by 6 bases and J by 4 bases, with 13 bases between the two germline ends. Germline V CDR1 and CDR2: SGHKS, YYEKEE (reference sequence). The whole variable domain, filled in from reference TRBV5-5 and TRBJ2-5, reads DAGVTQSPTHLIKTRGQQVTLRCSPISGHKSVSWYQQVLGQGPQFIFQYYEKEERGRGNFPDRFSARQFPNYSSELNVNALLLGDSALYLCASITAGRETQYFGPGTRLLVL.